This TCR beta chain was captured by sequencing in a study of T-cell reconstitution after alpha-beta-depleted transplantation in children. This clonotype was detected ten times or more. Trimming took off 1 base at V and 0 bases at J, with 12 bases between the two ends. The germline CDR1 and CDR2 sequences are LNHNV and YYDKDF (reference sequence). CDR3 size: 17 residues. As it was prepared, the TCRbeta library received unique molecular identifiers. One entry per CDR3 protein, called by TCRdb with MiXCR from the PCR reads. The profile covers about 580,000 distinct CDR3 sequences, with roughly 23% appearing a single time and roughly 14% taken by the ten largest.

The TCR comes from a boy younger than two who had a stem cell transplant for acute myeloid leukemia, so the T cells may come from the graft donor. The source material was PBMCs, mostly from graft donor cells, sampled 360 days after TCRalphabeta/CD19-depleted stem cell transplant. V usage is TRBV15 and J usage is TRBJ2-2; D is perhaps TRBD1 or TRBD2 (5 bases each). CDR3 protein: CATSRVGTATNTGELFF. CDR3 coding DNA: TGTGCCACCAGCAGAGTGGGGACGGCAACGAACACCGGGGAGCTGTTTTTT.